This T cell receptor beta chain was retrieved from a study of T cells after yellow fever vaccination. Whole-study context: SMART-Seq v4 Ultra Low Input served to prepare low-cell-number fractions.

This clonotype was detected ten times or more. The authors made TCR cDNA by 5'RACE template switching, adding a universal primer site and UMIs. TCRdb re-derived calls from the 5' RACE reads in MiXCR, one entry per CDR3 protein. Of about 340,000 distinct CDR3 sequences in the sample, roughly 4.3% were seen once. The clonotype comes from a man between 18 and 29 years old who received the YFV17D yellow fever vaccine. Sequencing used PBMCs, obtained 5 days after the yellow fever booster vaccination.

The CDR3 DNA follows: TGTGCCACCAGTGACCTCCAGACGCTTGGGACCCAGTACTTC. It yields the protein CATSDLQTLGTQYF. The V gene is TRBV24-1, the J gene TRBJ2-5; D uncertain. Germline CDR1 is KGHDR and CDR2 is SFDVKD. The CDR3 runs 14 residues. The V end was cut by 4 bases, the J end by 7 bases, with 15 bases between.